This TCR beta chain was sequenced for a study of T cells after yellow fever vaccination. For the study at large: Fractions of limited cellularity were prepared by means of SMART-Seq v4 Ultra Low Input. General study points: A minor fraction of clonotypes spanned both CD4 and CD8 compartments.

This clonotype was seen repeatedly, ten times or more. TCRdb processed the 5' RACE reads anew with MiXCR; each CDR3 protein has one entry. The sample yields around 30,000 distinct CDR3 sequences, about 10% seen once. V was clipped by 5 bases and J by 6 bases; unmatched bases: 12. The CDR3 has 15 amino acids. The chain employs TRBV12-3 or TRBV12-4 and TRBJ2-5, with 7 bases aligning to TRBD1. The starting material was PBMCs, either bulk or a sorted T-cell subset (CD4+, CD8+, memory, or dextramer-sorted; not recorded which), obtained around 15 days after the first yellow fever vaccination. The receptor comes from a young man who received the YFV17D yellow fever vaccine. The CDR3 spells CASSPDQGVGKTQYF. The CDR3 DNA reads as TGTGCCAGCAGTCCTGACCAGGGGGTTGGGAAGACCCAGTACTTC.